This record looks at one TCR beta chain sequence and its context. The PCR contained 60 Vbeta and 13 Jbeta primers. Profiled with immunoSEQ multiplex PCR; TCRdb holds only in-frame clones, not every one. The sample's table shows about 160,000 clones. The data originate from a study of cytomegalovirus exposure and HLA in healthy donors. The CDR3 contains 13 residues. Germline V gene sequence: CDR1 SQVTM, CDR2 ANQGSEA. V dropped 4 bases and J dropped 5 bases, with 11 bases sitting between them. The sequence came from a woman in her sixties in good health and CMV-seronegative. The chain has TRBV29-1 and TRBJ2-2, with D perhaps TRBD2 (7 bases). The specimen sequenced was PBMCs. The CDR3 sequence: CSVGGGLTGELFF. The CDR3, as DNA: TGCAGCGTTGGCGGGGGCTTAACCGGGGAGCTGTTTTTT.